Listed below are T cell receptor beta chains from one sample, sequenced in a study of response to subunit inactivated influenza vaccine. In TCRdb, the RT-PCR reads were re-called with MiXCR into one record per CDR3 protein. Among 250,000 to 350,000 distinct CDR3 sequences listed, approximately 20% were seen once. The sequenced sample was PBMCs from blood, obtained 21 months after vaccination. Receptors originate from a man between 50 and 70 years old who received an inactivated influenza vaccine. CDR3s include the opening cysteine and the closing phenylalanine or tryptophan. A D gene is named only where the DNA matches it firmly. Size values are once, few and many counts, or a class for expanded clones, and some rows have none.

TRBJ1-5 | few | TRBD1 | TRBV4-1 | CASSQDRDRGNQPQHF | TGCGCCAGCAGCCAAGATCGGGACAGGGGGAATCAGCCCCAGCATTTT
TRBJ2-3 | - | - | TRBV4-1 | CASSQDGDTDTQYF | TGCGCCAGCAGCCAAGACGGCGACACAGATACGCAGTATTTT
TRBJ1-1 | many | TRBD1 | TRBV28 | CASSQRQGARRKNTEAFF | TGTGCCAGCAGTCAGAGACAGGGAGCGAGGAGAAAGAACACTGAAGCTTTCTTT
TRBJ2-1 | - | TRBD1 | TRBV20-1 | CSARVEQGAYEQFF | TGCAGTGCTAGAGTTGAACAGGGGGCCTATGAGCAGTTCTTC
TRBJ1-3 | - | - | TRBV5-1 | CASSLWGAEGNTIYF | TGCGCCAGCAGCTTGTGGGGCGCGGAGGGAAACACCATATATTTT
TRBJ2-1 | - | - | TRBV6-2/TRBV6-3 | CASSRNPLGSYNEQFF | TGTGCCAGCAGCCGAAACCCCCTCGGCAGCTACAATGAGCAGTTCTTC
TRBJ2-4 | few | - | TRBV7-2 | CASSPEPFGPNIQYF | TGTGCCAGCAGCCCGGAGCCCTTTGGTCCGAACATTCAGTACTTC
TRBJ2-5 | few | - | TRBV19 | CASSIGDRKTQYF | TGTGCCAGTAGTATAGGGGACCGAAAGACCCAGTACTTC
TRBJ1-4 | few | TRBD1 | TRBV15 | CATKGAEREKLFF | TGTGCTACCAAGGGGGCGGAGAGGGAAAAACTGTTTTTT
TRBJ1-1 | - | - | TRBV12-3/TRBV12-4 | CASSLSGYEGAFF | TGTGCCAGCAGTTTATCCGGTTATGAGGGAGCTTTCTTT
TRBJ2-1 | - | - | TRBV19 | CASISGGGAYNEQFF | TGTGCCAGTATTTCAGGAGGGGGCGCCTACAATGAGCAGTTCTTC
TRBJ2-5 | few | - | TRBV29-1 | CSVDPLGQETQYF | TGCAGCGTTGATCCCCTAGGGCAAGAGACCCAGTACTTC
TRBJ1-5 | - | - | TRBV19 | CASTTMGGIGQPQHF | TGTGCTAGTACCACAATGGGGGGGATCGGTCAGCCCCAGCATTTT
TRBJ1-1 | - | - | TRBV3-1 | CASSQDHRSGGTEAFF | TGTGCCAGCAGCCAAGATCATAGATCCGGGGGAACTGAAGCTTTCTTT
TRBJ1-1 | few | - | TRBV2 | CASHVGSFEAFF | TGTGCCAGCCACGTCGGGTCCTTTGAAGCTTTCTTT
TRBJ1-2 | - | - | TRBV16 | CASSQSSGAGGYTF | TGTGCCAGCAGCCAATCCTCAGGGGCAGGCGGCTACACCTTC
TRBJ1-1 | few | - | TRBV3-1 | CASSHRSSNTEAFF | TGTGCCAGCAGCCATAGAAGCTCGAACACTGAAGCTTTCTTT
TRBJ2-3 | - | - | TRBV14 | CASSQAPRRYTQYF | TGTGCCAGCAGCCAAGCTCCCCGACGATATACGCAGTATTTT
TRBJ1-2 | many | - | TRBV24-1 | CATSDLRGGGYTF | TGTGCCACCAGTGATTTGAGGGGAGGAGGCTACACCTTC
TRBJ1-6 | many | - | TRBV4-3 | CASSQSLGADNSPLHF | TGCGCCAGCAGCCAAAGCCTGGGGGCTGATAATTCACCCCTCCACTTT
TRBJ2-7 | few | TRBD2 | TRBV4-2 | CASSREAGGPFEQYF | TGTGCCAGCAGCCGAGAAGCGGGAGGGCCATTCGAGCAGTACTTC
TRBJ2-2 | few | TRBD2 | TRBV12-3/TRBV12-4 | CASSLNKPGGTGELFF | TGTGCCAGCAGTTTAAACAAACCGGGAGGCACCGGGGAGCTGTTTTTT
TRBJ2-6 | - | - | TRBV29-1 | CSVAAGANVLTF | TGCAGCGTTGCGGCTGGGGCCAACGTCCTGACTTTC
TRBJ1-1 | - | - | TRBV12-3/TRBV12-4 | CASSLRPTEAFF | TGTGCCAGCAGTTTAAGGCCCACTGAAGCTTTCTTT
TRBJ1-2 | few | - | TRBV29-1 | CSVDGGGYGYTF | TGCAGCGTTGATGGGGGTGGCTATGGCTACACCTTC
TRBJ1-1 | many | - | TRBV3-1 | CASSQRGAVGTEAFF | TGTGCCAGCAGCCAACGAGGGGCTGTGGGCACTGAAGCTTTCTTT
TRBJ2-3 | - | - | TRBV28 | CASSKGLVGTDTQYF | TGTGCCAGCAGTAAGGGGTTGGTAGGCACGGATACGCAGTATTTT
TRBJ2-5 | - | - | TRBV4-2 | CASSRAEQAQETQYF | TGTGCCAGCAGCCGGGCCGAACAGGCCCAAGAGACCCAGTACTTC
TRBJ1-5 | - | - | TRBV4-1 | CASSQEWGAFNQPQHF | TGCGCCAGCAGCCAAGAATGGGGGGCTTTCAATCAGCCCCAGCATTTT
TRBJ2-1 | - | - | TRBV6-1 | CASLGYGNNEQFF | TGTGCCAGCCTGGGTTACGGAAACAATGAGCAGTTCTTC